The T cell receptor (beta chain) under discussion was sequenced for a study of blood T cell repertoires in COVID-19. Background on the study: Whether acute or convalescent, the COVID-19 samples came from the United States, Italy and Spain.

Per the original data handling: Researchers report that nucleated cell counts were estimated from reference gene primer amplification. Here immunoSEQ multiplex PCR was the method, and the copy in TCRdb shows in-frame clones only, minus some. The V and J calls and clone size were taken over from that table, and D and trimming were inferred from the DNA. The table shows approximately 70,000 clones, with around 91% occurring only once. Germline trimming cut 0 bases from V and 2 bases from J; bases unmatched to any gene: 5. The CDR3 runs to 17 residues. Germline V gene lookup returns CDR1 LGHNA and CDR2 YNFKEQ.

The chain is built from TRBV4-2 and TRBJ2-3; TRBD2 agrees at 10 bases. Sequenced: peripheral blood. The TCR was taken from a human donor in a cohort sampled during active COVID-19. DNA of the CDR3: TGTGCCAGCAGCCAAGAGCCTAGCGGGGGTGACACAGATACGCAGTATTTT. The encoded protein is CASSQEPSGGDTDTQYF.